This T cell receptor (beta chain) derives from a study of T cell responses to AZD1222 COVID-19 vaccine. Assay used: immunoSEQ multiplex PCR; TCRdb lists only in-frame clones, some missing. The sample holds approximately 89,000 clones, less than 95% seen once. Points from the study as a whole: In all cases, repertoires were sampled only after the peak T cell response.

V lost 4 bases to trimming and J lost 8 bases; unmatched junction nucleotides: 13. Germline values: CDR1 SGHRS, CDR2 YFSETQ. The CDR3 has 16 amino acids. In regard to this clone: What it binds is unknown.

The chain joins TRBV5-1 to TRBJ1-4; 8 nucleotides match TRBD1. The sequenced sample was peripheral blood, obtained 28 days after the second AZD1222 dose. This clonotype was obtained from an adult who received the AZD1222 COVID-19 vaccine. In DNA, the CDR3 is TGCGCCAGCAGCATCCTAGGACAGGGCCTAGGCGAAAAACTGTTTTTT. It specifies CASSILGQGLGEKLFF.